This T cell receptor beta chain was identified during a study of T cells after yellow fever vaccination. Findings and limits, study-wide: Reappearance after the booster was observed for most primary-vaccination clones (about 95% CD4, about 90% CD8).

Only a few counts were recorded for this clonotype. Its antigen is as yet unknown. UMIs and a universal primer site were added when TCR cDNA was made by 5'RACE template switching. TCRdb re-called the 5' RACE reads through MiXCR, storing one row per CDR3 protein. The sample has about 300,000 distinct CDR3 sequences; approximately 10% are singletons. Trimming at V came to 5 bases and at J to 5 bases, leaving 16 bases not matched to a gene. The germline V gene encodes CDR1 MNHEY and CDR2 SVGEGT. The CDR3 has 18 amino acids. The rearrangement uses TRBV6-2 or TRBV6-3 and TRBJ1-5, with 9 bases that match TRBD1. This receptor was obtained from a man between 18 and 29 years old who received the YFV17D yellow fever vaccine. This specimen was CD4+ T cells sorted from PBMCs, taken 5 days after the yellow fever booster vaccination. CDR3 bases: TGTGCCAGCAGTAATTTGTGGGTCCGGGACAGGGTTCATCAGCCCCAGCATTTT. Its protein is CASSNLWVRDRVHQPQHF.